Here is one T cell receptor (beta chain) with its context. The antigen is unknown. A multiplex PCR was run with 60 Vbeta primers and 13 Jbeta primers. Measured with immunoSEQ multiplex PCR; TCRdb has only the in-frame clones, and not every one. The sample contains 150,000 to 200,000 clones, about four fifths of which appear only once. The V gene lost 2 bases and the J gene lost 5 bases, with 19 bases spanning the gap. Germline assignment: CDR1 MNHEY and CDR2 SVGAGI. The CDR3 has 16 amino acids. The sample is drawn from a study of cytomegalovirus exposure and HLA in healthy donors. Study-wide points: Specificity of three CMV-associated chains for CMV antigens was verified in vitro. It was reported that the classifier diagnosed cytomegalovirus status with high specificity and sensitivity in both the original and validation cohorts.

This sequence was found in a girl aged 10 to 17 in good health and CMV-seropositive. V and J are TRBV6-5 and TRBJ2-7; maybe TRBD2 (5 bases). The sample consisted of PBMCs. CDR3 loop: CASSYRGGSPRDEQYF. CDR3 DNA sequence: TGTGCCAGCAGTTACCGCGGAGGATCCCCCCGGGACGAGCAGTACTTC.